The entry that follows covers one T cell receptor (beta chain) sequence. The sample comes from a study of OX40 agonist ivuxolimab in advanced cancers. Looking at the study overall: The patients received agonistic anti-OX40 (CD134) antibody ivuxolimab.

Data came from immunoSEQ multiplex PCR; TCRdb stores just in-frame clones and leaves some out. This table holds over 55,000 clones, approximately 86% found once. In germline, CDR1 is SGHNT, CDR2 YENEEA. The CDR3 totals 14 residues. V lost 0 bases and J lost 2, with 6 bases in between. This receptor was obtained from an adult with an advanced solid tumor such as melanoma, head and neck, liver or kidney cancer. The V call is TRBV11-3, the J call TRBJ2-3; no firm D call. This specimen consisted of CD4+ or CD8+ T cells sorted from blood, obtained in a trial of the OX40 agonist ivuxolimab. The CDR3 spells CASSLDRYTDTQYF. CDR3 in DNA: TGTGCCAGCAGCTTAGATAGGTACACAGATACGCAGTATTTT.